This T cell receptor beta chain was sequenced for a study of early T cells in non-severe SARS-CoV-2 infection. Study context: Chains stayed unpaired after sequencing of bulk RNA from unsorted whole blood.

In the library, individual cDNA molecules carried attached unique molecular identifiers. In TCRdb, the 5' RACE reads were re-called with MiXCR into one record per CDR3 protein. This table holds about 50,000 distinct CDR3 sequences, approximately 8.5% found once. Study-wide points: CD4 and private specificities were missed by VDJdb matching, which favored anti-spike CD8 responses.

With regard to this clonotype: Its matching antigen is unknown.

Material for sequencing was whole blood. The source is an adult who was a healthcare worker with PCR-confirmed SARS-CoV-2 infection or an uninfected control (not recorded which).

The CDR3 region is CASSLAGSKSYF. CDR3 bases: TGTGCCAGCAGCCTCGCGGGATCTAAATCGTATTTT. The chain combines TRBV7-8 with TRBJ2-3; a weak D match, TRBD2 (6 bases). From germline, CDR1 is SGHVS and CDR2 FQNEAQ. The CDR3 is made up of 12 amino acids. The V gene lost 5 bases and the J gene lost 14 bases, with 17 bases spanning the gap.